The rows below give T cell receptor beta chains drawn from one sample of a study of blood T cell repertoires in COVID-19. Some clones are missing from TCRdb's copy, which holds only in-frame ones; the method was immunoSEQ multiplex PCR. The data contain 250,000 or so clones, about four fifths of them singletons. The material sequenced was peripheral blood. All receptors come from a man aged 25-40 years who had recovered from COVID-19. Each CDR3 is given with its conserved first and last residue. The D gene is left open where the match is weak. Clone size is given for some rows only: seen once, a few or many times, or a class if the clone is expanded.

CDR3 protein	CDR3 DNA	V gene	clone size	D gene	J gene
CASSLFGGTSTDTQYF	TGTGCCAGCAGCTTATTCGGTGGGACTAGCACAGATACGCAGTATTTT	TRBV7-3	.	.	TRBJ2-3
CASSLGQGLGETQYF	TGTGCCAGCAGTTTAGGACAGGGGCTAGGAGAGACCCAGTACTTC	TRBV6-5	once	TRBD1	TRBJ2-5
CASSSTLTDKSTGYTF	TGTGCCAGCAGCTCCACACTGACCGACAAGTCCACTGGCTACACCTTC	TRBV5-4	.	.	TRBJ1-2
CASSSTGVTNEKLFF	TGCGCCAGCAGCTCGACGGGAGTAACTAATGAAAAACTGTTTTTT	TRBV5-1	.	.	TRBJ1-4
CASSLALTGTGNQPQHF	TGTGCCAGCAGCTTAGCCCTAACAGGGACGGGCAATCAGCCCCAGCATTTT	TRBV11-3	few	.	TRBJ1-5
CASTQGAWETQYF	TGTGCCAGCACCCAGGGGGCGTGGGAGACCCAGTACTTC	TRBV7-9	.	TRBD1	TRBJ2-5
CASSARQGSDTGELFF	TGTGCCAGCAGCGCCCGACAGGGTTCGGACACCGGGGAGCTGTTTTTT	TRBV9	.	TRBD1	TRBJ2-2
CASSYTGQSVPNEQFF	TGTGCCAGCAGTTACACTGGACAGTCCGTCCCCAATGAGCAGTTCTTC	TRBV6-6	few	.	TRBJ2-1
CASSLTGLNQPQHF	TGTGCCAGCAGCCTCACAGGGCTGAATCAGCCCCAGCATTTT	TRBV6-6	.	.	TRBJ1-5
CASSRTERYEQYF	TGTGCCAGCAGTCGCACAGAGAGATACGAGCAGTACTTC	TRBV12-3/TRBV12-4	many	.	TRBJ2-7
CASSLVGVGDTGELFF	TGTGCCAGCAGCTTGGTAGGTGTTGGAGACACCGGGGAGCTGTTTTTT	TRBV7-3	.	.	TRBJ2-2
CAISEREGGTGELFF	TGTGCCATCAGTGAGCGAGAGGGTGGGACCGGGGAGCTGTTTTTT	TRBV10-3	.	.	TRBJ2-2
CASSDQFYGYTF	TGTGCCAGCAGTGACCAATTCTATGGCTACACCTTC	TRBV6-1	once	.	TRBJ1-2
CASRQGSANEKLFF	TGTGCCAGCAGACAGGGCTCGGCTAATGAAAAACTGTTTTTT	TRBV28	.	.	TRBJ1-4
CASSFTGANTEAFF	TGTGCCAGCAGCTTCACAGGGGCGAACACTGAAGCTTTCTTT	TRBV7-9	.	TRBD1	TRBJ1-1
CASSRSGETQYF	TGTGCCAGCAGCCGGTCTGGAGAGACCCAGTACTTC	TRBV7-7	once	.	TRBJ2-5
CASSFRDNSPLHF	TGTGCCAGCAGCTTTCGTGATAATTCACCCCTCCACTTT	TRBV11-1	few	.	TRBJ1-6
CASSLESGAYNEQFF	TGTGCCAGCAGCTTAGAGAGCGGGGCGTACAATGAGCAGTTCTTC	TRBV7-2	few	TRBD2	TRBJ2-1
CSVELPGQGYTGELFF	TGCAGCGTCGAGTTACCGGGACAGGGGTACACCGGGGAGCTGTTTTTT	TRBV29-1	.	TRBD1	TRBJ2-2
CASHPQGAYSPLHF	TGTGCCAGCCATCCCCAGGGGGCTTATTCACCCCTCCACTTT	TRBV27	.	TRBD1	TRBJ1-6
CASSDRTGNEKLFF	TGTGCCAGTAGTGACCGGACAGGGAATGAAAAACTGTTTTTT	TRBV19	.	TRBD1	TRBJ1-4
CASSTTGVTEAFF	TGTGCCAGCAGTACAACAGGGGTAACTGAAGCTTTCTTT	TRBV6-5	many	TRBD1	TRBJ1-1
CASKTSGGNTGELFF	TGTGCCAGCAAGACTAGCGGGGGTAACACCGGGGAGCTGTTTTTT	TRBV19	.	TRBD2	TRBJ2-2
CSVGQGGETQYF	TGCAGCGTTGGTCAGGGAGGGGAGACCCAGTACTTC	TRBV29-1	.	TRBD2	TRBJ2-5
CASSLGLPATGELFF	TGTGCCAGCAGTTTAGGACTTCCGGCAACCGGGGAGCTGTTTTTT	TRBV28	.	.	TRBJ2-2
CASSLDRTYGYTF	TGTGCCAGCAGCTTAGACAGGACCTATGGCTACACCTTC	TRBV13	few	.	TRBJ1-2
CASGLQGPEAFF	TGTGCCAGCGGGTTACAGGGTCCTGAAGCTTTCTTT	TRBV28	.	.	TRBJ1-1
CASSPMSGGANTQYF	TGTGCCAGCAGCCCGATGAGCGGGGGGGCGAATACGCAGTATTTT	TRBV3-1/TRBV3-2	.	TRBD2	TRBJ2-3
CASSYGQGIEQYF	TGTGCCAGCAGTTACGGGCAGGGGATTGAGCAGTACTTC	TRBV6-5	.	.	TRBJ2-7
CSVGSRGVDYNEQFF	TGCAGCGTTGGGAGTCGGGGGGTCGACTACAATGAGCAGTTCTTC	TRBV29-1	.	TRBD2	TRBJ2-1
CASRRSGQSTGELFF	TGTGCCAGCAGGAGATCTGGGCAGAGCACCGGGGAGCTGTTTTTT	TRBV13	.	.	TRBJ2-2
CASGLMTPAGSPLHF	TGTGCCAGCGGCCTGATGACCCCTGCGGGATCACCCCTCCACTTT	TRBV2	.	.	TRBJ1-6
CASKLAGVHTGELFF	TGTGCCAGCAAACTAGCGGGGGTCCACACCGGGGAGCTGTTTTTT	TRBV19	.	TRBD2	TRBJ2-2
CASRRTFQETQYF	TGCGCCAGCAGGCGTACCTTTCAAGAGACCCAGTACTTC	TRBV4-1	.	.	TRBJ2-5
CASSLAGGFQSPLHF	TGTGCCAGCAGCTTGGCCGGCGGGTTCCAATCACCCCTCCACTTT	TRBV5-5	.	.	TRBJ1-6
CASSLRLGEQFF	TGTGCCAGCAGCCTAAGACTTGGTGAGCAGTTCTTC	TRBV7-2	.	.	TRBJ2-1
CASSKDGIGMGGYTF	TGCGCCAGCAGCAAGGACGGGATAGGGATGGGCGGCTACACCTTC	TRBV5-1	.	.	TRBJ1-2
CASSRDTPGPQHF	TGTGCCAGCAGCCGGGACACCCCGGGGCCCCAGCATTTT	TRBV6-5	.	.	TRBJ1-5
CASSLLAGRYYGYTF	TGTGCCAGCAGTTTATTAGCAGGGCGATACTATGGCTACACCTTC	TRBV28	.	.	TRBJ1-2
CASSPGQGANTGELFF	TGTGCCAGCAGCCCAGGACAGGGCGCGAACACCGGGGAGCTGTTTTTT	TRBV25-1	.	TRBD1	TRBJ2-2
CASSIDGGGFAKNIQYF	TGTGCCAGTAGTATAGATGGGGGGGGATTTGCCAAAAACATTCAGTACTTC	TRBV19	.	TRBD2	TRBJ2-4
CASRGTGASRGYTF	TGTGCCAGCAGGGGAACAGGGGCTTCGCGCGGCTACACCTTC	TRBV2	.	TRBD1	TRBJ1-2
CASTTSGLTGGSEAFF	TGTGCCAGTACCACAAGCGGGTTAACCGGTGGGTCTGAAGCTTTCTTT	TRBV19	.	.	TRBJ1-1
CASSGDRRGDTEAFF	TGTGCCAGCAGCGGGGACAGGAGGGGGGACACTGAAGCTTTCTTT	TRBV9	.	TRBD1	TRBJ1-1
CASSQDRGWETQYF	TGTGCCAGCAGTCAGGACAGGGGTTGGGAGACCCAGTACTTC	TRBV27	.	TRBD1	TRBJ2-5
CANDREEQYGYTF	TGCGCCAATGACAGGGAGGAACAGTATGGCTACACCTTC	TRBV10-1	.	TRBD1	TRBJ1-2
CASSRRDRTNYGYTF	TGTGCCAGCAGCCGTCGGGACAGGACCAACTATGGCTACACCTTC	TRBV14	.	TRBD1	TRBJ1-2
CASSPDRVSGANVLTF	TGTGCCAGCAGCCCAGACAGGGTTTCTGGGGCCAACGTCCTGACTTTC	TRBV7-3	many	TRBD1	TRBJ2-6
CSVVRQGGEKLFF	TGCAGCGTTGTCCGGCAGGGGGGTGAAAAACTGTTTTTT	TRBV29-1	.	TRBD1	TRBJ1-4
CASSLYAPGQGIGYTF	TGTGCCAGCAGCTTATATGCTCCGGGACAGGGAATTGGCTACACCTTC	TRBV7-9	.	TRBD1	TRBJ1-2